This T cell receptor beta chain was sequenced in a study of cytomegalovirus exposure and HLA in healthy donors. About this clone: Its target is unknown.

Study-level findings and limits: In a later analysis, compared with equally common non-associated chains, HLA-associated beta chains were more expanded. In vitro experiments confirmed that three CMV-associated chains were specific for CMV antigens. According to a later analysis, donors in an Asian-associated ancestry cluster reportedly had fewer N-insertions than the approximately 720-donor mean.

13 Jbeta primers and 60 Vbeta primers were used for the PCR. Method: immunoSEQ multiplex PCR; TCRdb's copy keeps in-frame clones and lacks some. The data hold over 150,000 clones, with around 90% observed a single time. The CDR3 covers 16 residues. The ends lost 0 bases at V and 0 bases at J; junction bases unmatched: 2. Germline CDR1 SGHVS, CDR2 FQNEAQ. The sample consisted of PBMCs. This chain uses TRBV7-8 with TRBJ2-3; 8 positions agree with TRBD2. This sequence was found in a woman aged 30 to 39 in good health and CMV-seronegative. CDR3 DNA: TGTGCCAGCAGCTTAGCCCAGCGGGGGAGCACAGATACGCAGTATTTT. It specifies CASSLAQRGSTDTQYF.